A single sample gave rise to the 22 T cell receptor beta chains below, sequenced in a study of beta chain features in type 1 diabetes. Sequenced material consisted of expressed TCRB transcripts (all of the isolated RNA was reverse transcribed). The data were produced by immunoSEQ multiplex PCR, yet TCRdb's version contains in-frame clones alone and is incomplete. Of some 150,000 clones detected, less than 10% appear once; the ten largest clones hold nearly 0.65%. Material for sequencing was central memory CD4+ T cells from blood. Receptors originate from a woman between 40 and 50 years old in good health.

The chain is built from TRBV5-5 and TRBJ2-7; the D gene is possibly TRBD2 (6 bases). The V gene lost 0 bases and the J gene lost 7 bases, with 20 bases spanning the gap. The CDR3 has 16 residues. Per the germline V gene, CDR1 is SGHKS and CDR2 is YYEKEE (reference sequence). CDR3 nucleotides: TGTGCCAGCAGCTTGGGATCCGGGGGAGGACTAAGGGAGCAGTACTTC. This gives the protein CASSLGSGGGLREQYF.

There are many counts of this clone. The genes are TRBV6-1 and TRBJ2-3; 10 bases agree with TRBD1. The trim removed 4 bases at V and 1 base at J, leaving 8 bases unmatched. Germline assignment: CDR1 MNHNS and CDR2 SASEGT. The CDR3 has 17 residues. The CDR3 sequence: CASSVRTGGRRTDTQYF. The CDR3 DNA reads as TGTGCCAGCAGTGTCCGGACAGGGGGACGTCGCACAGATACGCAGTATTTT.

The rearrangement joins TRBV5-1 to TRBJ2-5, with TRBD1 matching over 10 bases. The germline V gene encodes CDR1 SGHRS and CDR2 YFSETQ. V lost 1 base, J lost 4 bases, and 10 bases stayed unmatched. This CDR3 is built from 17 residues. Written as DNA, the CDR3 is TGCGCCAGCAGCTTGATGTGGCGACAGGGGGCATCAGAGACCCAGTACTTC. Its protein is CASSLMWRQGASETQYF.

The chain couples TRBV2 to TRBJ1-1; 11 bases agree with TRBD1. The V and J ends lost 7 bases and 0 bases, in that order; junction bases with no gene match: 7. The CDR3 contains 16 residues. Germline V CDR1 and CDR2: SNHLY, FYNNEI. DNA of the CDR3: TGTGCCAGCACGGACAGGGGGCGAGGTATGAACACTGAAGCTTTCTTT. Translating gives CASTDRGRGMNTEAFF.

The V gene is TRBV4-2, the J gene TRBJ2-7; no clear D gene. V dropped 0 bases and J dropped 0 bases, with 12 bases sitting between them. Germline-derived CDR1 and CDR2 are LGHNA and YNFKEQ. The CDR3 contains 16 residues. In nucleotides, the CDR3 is TGTGCCAGCAGCCAAGATTTAAGTACCAGCTCCTACGAGCAGTACTTC. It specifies CASSQDLSTSSYEQYF.

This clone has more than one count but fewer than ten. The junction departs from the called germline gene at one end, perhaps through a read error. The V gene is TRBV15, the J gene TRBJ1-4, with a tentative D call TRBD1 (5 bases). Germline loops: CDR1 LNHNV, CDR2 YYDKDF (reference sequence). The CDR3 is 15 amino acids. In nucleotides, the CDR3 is TGTGCCACCAGCCGAGACCAGGGTCTCGGAGAAAAACTGTTTTTT. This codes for CATSRDQGLGEKLFF. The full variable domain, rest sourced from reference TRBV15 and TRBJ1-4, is DAMVIQNPRYQVTQFGKPVTLSCSQTLNHNVMYWYQQKSSQAPKLLFHYYDKDFNNEADTPDNFQSRRPNTSFCFLDIRSPGLGDTAMYLCATSRDQGLGEKLFFGSGTQLSVL.

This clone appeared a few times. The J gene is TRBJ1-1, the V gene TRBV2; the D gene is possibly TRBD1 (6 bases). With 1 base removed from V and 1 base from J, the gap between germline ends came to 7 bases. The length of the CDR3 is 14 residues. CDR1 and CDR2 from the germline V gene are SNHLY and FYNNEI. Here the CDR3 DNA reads TGTGCCAGCAGTGAAGGGGGACAGAACACTGAAGCTTTCTTT. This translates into CASSEGGQNTEAFF.

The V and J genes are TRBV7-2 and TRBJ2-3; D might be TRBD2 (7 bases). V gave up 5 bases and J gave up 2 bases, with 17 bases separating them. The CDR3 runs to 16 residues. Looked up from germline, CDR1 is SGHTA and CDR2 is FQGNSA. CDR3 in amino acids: CASSPQGGGYTDTQYF. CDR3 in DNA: TGTGCCAGCAGCCCCCAAGGGGGGGGCTACACAGATACGCAGTATTTT.

In DNA form, the CDR3 reads TGTGCCAGCAGCCCGACTAGCGGGGGGTTTAATGAGCAGTTCTTC. This sequence encodes CASSPTSGGFNEQFF. The chain combines TRBV7-7 with TRBJ2-1; 13 bases align to TRBD2. Trimming cost V 5 bases and J 7 bases; bases outside gene matches: 5. CDR1 and CDR2 (germline): SSHAT, FNYEAQ (reference sequence). CDR3 length: 15 residues.

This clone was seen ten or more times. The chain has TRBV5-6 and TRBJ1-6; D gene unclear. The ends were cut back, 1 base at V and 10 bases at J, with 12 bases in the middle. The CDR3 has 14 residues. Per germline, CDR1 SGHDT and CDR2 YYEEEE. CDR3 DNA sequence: TGTGCCAGCAGCTTGCAGACATTAGTCTCACCCCTCCACTTT. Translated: CASSLQTLVSPLHF.

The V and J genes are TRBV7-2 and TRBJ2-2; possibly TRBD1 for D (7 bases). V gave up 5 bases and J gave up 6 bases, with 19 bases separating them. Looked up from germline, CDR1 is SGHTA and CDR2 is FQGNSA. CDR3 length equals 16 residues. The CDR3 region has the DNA TGTGCCAGCAGCCGAAGGGCAGGGGGAGGAGCCGGGGAGCTGTTTTTT. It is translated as CASSRRAGGGAGELFF.

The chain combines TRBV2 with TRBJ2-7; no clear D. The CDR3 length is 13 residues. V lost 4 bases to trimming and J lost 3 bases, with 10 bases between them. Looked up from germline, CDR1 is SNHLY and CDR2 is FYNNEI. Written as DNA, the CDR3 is TGTGCCAGCAGTGTCGGAGAAGACTACGAGCAGTACTTC. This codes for CASSVGEDYEQYF. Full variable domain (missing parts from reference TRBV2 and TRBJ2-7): EPEVTQTPSHQVTQMGQEVILRCVPISNHLYFYWYRQILGQKVEFLVSFYNNEISEKSEIFDDQFSVERPDGSNFTLKIRSTKLEDSAMYFCASSVGEDYEQYFGPGTRLTVT.

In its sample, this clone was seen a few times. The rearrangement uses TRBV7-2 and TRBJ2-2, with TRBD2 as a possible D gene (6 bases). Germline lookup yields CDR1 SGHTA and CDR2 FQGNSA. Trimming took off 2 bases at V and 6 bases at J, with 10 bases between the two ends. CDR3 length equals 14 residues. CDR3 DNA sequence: TGTGCCAGCAGCTTAACCCTAGCGTCCGGGGAGCTGTTTTTT. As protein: CASSLTLASGELFF.

CDR3 sequence reads: CASSDSSAWTYNEQFF. Written as DNA, the CDR3 is TGTGCCAGTAGTGACTCTAGCGCCTGGACCTACAATGAGCAGTTCTTC. The chain joins TRBV19 to TRBJ2-1; a possible D gene is TRBD2 (6 bases). The germline CDR1 and CDR2 sequences are LNHDA and SQIVND (reference sequence). Deletions cut 5 bases from V and 2 bases from J, with 16 bases between. This CDR3 region has 16 residues.

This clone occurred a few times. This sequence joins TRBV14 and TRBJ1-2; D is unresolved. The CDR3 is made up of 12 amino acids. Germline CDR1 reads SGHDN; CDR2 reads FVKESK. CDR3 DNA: TGTGTAGGTTTGGGAGGCTCTTCTGGCTACACCTTC. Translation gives CVGLGGSSGYTF. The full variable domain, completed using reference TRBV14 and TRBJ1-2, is EAGVTQFPSHSVIEKGQTVTLRCDPISGHDNLYWYRRVMGKEIKFLLHFVKESKQDESGMPNNRFLAERTGGTYSTLKVQPAELEDSGVYFCVGLGGSSGYTFGSGTRLTVV.

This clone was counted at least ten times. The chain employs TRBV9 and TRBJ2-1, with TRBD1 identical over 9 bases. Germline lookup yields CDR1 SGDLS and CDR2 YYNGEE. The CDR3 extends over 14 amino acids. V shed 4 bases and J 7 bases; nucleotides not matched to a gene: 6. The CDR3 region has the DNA TGTGCCAGCAGCACCCCGGGACAGGGAAATGAGCAGTTCTTC. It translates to CASSTPGQGNEQFF.

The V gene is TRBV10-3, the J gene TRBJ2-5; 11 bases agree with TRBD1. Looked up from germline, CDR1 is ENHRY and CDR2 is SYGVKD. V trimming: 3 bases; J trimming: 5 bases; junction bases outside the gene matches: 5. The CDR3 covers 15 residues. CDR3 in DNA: TGTGCCATCAGTGATTCGGACAGGGGGCCGGAGACCCAGTACTTC. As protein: CAISDSDRGPETQYF.

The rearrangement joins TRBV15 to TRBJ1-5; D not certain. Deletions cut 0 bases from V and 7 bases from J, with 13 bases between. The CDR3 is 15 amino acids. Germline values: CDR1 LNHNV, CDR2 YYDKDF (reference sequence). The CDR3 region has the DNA TGTGCCACCAGCAGAGATGGGAGGGCTGAGCAGCCCCAGCATTTT. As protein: CATSRDGRAEQPQHF.

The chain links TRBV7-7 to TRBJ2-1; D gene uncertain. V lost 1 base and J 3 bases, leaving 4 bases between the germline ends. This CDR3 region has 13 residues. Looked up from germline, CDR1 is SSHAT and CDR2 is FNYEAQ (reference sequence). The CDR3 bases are TGTGCCAGCAGCTTAGGACACTACAATGAGCAGTTCTTC. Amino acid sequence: CASSLGHYNEQFF.

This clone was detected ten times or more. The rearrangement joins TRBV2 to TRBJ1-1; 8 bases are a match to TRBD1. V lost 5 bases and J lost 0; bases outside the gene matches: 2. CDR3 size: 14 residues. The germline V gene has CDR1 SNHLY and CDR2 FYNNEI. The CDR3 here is CASSWTGMNTEAFF. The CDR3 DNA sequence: TGTGCCAGCAGTTGGACAGGGATGAACACTGAAGCTTTCTTT.

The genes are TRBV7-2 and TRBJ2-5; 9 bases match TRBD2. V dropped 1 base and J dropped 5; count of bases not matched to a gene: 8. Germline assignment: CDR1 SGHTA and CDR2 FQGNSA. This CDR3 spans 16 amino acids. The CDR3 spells CASSLGSSGGWETQYF. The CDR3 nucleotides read TGTGCCAGCAGCTTAGGATCGAGCGGGGGGTGGGAGACCCAGTACTTC.

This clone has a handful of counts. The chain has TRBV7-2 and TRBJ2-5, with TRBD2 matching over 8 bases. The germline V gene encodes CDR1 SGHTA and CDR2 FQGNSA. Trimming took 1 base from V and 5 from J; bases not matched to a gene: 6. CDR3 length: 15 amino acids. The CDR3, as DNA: TGTGCCAGCAGCTTAGGTAGCGGGGTTCGGGAGACCCAGTACTTC. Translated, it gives CASSLGSGVRETQYF.